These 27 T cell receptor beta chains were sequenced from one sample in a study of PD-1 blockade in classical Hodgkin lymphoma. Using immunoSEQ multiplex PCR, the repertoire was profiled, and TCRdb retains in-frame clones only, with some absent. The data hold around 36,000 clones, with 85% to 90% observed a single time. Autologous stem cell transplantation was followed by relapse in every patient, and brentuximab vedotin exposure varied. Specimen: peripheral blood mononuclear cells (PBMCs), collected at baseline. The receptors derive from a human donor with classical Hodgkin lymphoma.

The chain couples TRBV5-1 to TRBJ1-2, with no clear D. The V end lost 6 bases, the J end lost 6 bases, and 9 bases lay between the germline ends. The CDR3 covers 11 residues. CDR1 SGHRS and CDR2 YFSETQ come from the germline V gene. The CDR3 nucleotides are TGCGCCAGCATTGGGAGGGATGGCTACACCTTC. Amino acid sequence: CASIGRDGYTF.

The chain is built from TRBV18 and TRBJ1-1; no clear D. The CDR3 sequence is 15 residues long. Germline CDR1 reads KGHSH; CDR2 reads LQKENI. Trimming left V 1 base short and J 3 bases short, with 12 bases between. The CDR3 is CASSPRIGRDTEAFF. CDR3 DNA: TGTGCCAGCTCACCACGGATAGGGCGGGACACTGAAGCTTTCTTT.

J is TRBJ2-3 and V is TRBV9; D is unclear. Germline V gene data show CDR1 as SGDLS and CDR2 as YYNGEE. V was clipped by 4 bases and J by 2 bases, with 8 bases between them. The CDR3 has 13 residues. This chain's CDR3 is CASSFSATDTQYF. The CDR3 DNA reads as TGTGCCAGCAGCTTTTCAGCCACAGATACGCAGTATTTT.

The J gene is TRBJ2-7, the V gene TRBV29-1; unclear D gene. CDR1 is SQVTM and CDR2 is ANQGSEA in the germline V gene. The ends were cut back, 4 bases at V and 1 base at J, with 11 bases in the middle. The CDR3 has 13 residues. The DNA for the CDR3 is TGCAGCGTTGTTTCGGCGAGTTCCTACGAGCAGTACTTC. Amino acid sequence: CSVVSASSYEQYF.

CDR3: CASRGNDSPLHF. The CDR3 DNA sequence: TGTGCCAGCAGGGGGAATGACTCACCCCTCCACTTT. The chain has TRBV11-2 and TRBJ1-6; D gene unclear. Per germline, CDR1 SGHAT and CDR2 FQNNGV. Trimming took 6 bases from V and 10 from J, leaving 10 bases between them. CDR3 length: 12 residues.

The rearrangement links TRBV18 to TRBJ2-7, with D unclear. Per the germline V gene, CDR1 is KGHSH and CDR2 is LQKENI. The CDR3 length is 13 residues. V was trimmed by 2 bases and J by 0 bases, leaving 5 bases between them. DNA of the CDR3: TGTGCCAGCTCACCAGACGGCTCCTACGAGCAGTACTTC. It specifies CASSPDGSYEQYF.

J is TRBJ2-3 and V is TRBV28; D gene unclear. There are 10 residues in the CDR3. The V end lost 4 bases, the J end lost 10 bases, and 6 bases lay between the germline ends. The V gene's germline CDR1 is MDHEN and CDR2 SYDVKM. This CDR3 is CASSSLAQYF. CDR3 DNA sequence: TGTGCCAGCAGTTCCCTGGCGCAGTATTTT.

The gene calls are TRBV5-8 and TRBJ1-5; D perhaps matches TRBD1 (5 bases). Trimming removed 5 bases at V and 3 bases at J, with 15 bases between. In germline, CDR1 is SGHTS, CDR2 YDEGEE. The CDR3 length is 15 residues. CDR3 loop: CASRALRTNNQPQHF. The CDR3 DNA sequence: TGTGCCAGCAGAGCCCTAAGGACAAACAATCAGCCCCAGCATTTT.

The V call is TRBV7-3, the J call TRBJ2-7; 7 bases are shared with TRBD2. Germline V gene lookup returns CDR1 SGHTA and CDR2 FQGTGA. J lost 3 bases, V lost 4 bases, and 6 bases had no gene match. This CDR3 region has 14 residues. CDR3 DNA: TGTGCCAGCAGCTCCCAGGGAGGGGTCTACGAGCAGTACTTC. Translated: CASSSQGGVYEQYF.

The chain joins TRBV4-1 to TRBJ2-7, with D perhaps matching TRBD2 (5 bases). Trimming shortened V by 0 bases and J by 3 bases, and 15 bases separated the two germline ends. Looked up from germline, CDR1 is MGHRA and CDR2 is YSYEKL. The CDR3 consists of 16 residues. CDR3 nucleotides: TGCGCCAGCAGCCAAGATCCGCTAGCTCGGGGCTACGAGCAGTACTTC. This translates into CASSQDPLARGYEQYF.

The CDR3 DNA reads as TGTGCCAGCCCCAGTCTTACGAACACCGGGGAGCTGTTTTTT. Protein sequence: CASPSLTNTGELFF. The rearrangement joins TRBV2 to TRBJ2-2; D not certain. The CDR3 runs to 14 residues. V gave up 8 bases and J gave up 0 bases, with 10 bases separating them. Germline lookup yields CDR1 SNHLY and CDR2 FYNNEI.

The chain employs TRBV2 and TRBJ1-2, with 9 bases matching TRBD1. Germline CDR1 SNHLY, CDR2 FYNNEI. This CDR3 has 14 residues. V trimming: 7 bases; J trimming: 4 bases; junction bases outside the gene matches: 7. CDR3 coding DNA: TGTGCCAGCATGTGGGACAGGGCGACCTATGGCTACACCTTC. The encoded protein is CASMWDRATYGYTF.

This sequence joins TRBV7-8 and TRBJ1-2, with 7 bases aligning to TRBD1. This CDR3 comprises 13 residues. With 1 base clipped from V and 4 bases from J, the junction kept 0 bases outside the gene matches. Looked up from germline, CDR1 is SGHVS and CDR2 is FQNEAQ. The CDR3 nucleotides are TGTGCCAGCAGCTTAGGGGACAGCTATGGCTACACCTTC. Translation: CASSLGDSYGYTF.

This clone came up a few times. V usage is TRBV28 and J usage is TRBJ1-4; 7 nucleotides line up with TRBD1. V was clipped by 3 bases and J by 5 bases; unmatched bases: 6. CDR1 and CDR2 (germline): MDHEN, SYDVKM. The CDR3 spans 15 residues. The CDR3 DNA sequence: TGTGCCAGCAGTTTCCGACAGGGTCTGAATGAAAAACTGTTTTTT. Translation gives CASSFRQGLNEKLFF. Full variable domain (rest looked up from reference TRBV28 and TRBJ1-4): DVKVTQSSRYLVKRTGEKVFLECVQDMDHENMFWYRQDPGLGLRLIYFSYDVKMKEKGDIPEGYSVSREKKERFSLILESASTNQTSMYLCASSFRQGLNEKLFFGSGTQLSVL.

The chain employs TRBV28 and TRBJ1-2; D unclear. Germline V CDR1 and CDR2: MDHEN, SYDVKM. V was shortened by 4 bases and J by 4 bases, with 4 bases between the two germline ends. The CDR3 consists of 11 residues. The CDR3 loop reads CASSSPYGYTF. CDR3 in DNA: TGTGCCAGCAGTTCCCCCTATGGCTACACCTTC.

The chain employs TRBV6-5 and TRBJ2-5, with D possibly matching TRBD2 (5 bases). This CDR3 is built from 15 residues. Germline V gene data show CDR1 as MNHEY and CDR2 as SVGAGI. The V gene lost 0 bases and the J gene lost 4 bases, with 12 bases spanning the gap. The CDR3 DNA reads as TGTGCCAGCAGTTACTCGAGGGCTTCCAGAGAGACCCAGTACTTC. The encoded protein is CASSYSRASRETQYF.

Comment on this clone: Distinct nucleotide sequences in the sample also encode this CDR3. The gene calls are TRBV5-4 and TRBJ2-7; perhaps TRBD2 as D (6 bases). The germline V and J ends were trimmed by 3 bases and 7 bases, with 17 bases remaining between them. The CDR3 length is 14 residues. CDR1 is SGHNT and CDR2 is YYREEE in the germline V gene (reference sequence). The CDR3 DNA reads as TGTGCCAGCAGCTCCCGACTAGGGTCCCATGAGCAGTACTTC. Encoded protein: CASSSRLGSHEQYF.

Here the CDR3 reads CASSEWSTNYGYTF. The DNA for the CDR3 is TGTGCCAGCAGTGAATGGAGTACTAACTATGGCTACACCTTC. This chain joins TRBV2 and TRBJ1-2; no clear D gene. Per germline, CDR1 SNHLY and CDR2 FYNNEI. Trimming stripped 2 bases from V and 0 bases from J, with 7 bases between. This CDR3 is 14 amino acids long.

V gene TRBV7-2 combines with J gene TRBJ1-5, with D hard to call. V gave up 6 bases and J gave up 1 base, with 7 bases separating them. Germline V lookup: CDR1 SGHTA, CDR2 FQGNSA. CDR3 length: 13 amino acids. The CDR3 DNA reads TGTGCCAGCAGTAGGAGCAGCAATCAGCCCCAGCATTTT. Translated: CASSRSSNQPQHF.

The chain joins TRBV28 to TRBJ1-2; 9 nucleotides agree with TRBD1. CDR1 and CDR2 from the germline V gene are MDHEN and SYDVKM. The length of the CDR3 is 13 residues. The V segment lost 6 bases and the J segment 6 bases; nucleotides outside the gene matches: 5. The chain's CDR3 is CASRPGTGNGYTF. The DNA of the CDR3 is TGTGCCAGCAGACCCGGGACAGGGAATGGCTACACCTTC.

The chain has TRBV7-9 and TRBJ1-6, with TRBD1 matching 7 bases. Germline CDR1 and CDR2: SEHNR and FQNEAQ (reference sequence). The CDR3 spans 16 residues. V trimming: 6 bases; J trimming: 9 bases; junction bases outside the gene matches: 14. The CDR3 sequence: CASSQSGGTDISPLHF. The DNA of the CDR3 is TGTGCCAGCAGTCAAAGCGGAGGGACAGACATTTCACCCCTCCACTTT.

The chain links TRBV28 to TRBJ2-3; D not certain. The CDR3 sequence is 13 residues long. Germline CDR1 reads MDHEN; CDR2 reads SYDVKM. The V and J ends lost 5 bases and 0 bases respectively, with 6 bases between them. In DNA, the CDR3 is TGTGCCAGCAGTACCTCGAGCACAGATACGCAGTATTTT. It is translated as CASSTSSTDTQYF.

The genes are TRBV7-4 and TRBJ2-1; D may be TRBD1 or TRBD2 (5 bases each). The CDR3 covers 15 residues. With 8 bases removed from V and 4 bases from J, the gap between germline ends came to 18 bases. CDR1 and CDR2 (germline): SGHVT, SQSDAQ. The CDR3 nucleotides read TGTGCCAGCTGCTCCGGGGCAGTCAAGTACAATGAGCAGTTCTTC. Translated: CASCSGAVKYNEQFF.

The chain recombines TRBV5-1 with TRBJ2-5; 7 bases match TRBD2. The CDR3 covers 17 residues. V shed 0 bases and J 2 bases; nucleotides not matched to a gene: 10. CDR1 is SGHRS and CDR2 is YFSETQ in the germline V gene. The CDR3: CASSLALGGTPQETQYF. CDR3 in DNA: TGCGCCAGCAGCTTGGCCTTGGGGGGGACCCCTCAAGAGACCCAGTACTTC. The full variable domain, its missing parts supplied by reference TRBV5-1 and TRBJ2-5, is KAGVTQTPRYLIKTRGQQVTLSCSPISGHRSVSWYQQTPGQGLQFLFEYFSETQRNKGNFPGRFSGRQFSNSRSEMNVSTLELGDSALYLCASSLALGGTPQETQYFGPGTRLLVL.

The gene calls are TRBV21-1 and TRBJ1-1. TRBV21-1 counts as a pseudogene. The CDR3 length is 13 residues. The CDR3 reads CASARVLNTEAFF. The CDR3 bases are TGTGCCAGCGCAAGGGTTCTGAACACTGAAGCTTTCTTT.

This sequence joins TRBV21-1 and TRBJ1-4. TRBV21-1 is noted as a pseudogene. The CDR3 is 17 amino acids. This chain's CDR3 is CASSKGCSKATNEKLFF. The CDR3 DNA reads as TGTGCCAGCAGCAAAGGTTGTTCCAAGGCAACTAATGAAAAACTGTTTTTT.

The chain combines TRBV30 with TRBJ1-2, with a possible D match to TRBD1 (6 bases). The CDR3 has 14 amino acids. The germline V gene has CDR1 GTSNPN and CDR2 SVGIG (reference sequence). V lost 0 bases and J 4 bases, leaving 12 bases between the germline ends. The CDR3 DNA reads TGTGCCTGGAGTGTTCAGGGGCCAGCCTATGGCTACACCTTC. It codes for CAWSVQGPAYGYTF.